This T cell receptor (beta chain) was recovered during a study of neurological immune-mediated disorders. Study results and limitations: The study found the most TCR clonal expansion in HTLV-1-associated myelopathy and the least in multiple sclerosis, below healthy controls. Expanded clones shared no identical CDR3 amino acid sequences across subjects, which suggested private TCR-beta repertoires in all groups.

TCRdb used MiXCR to reprocess the 5' RACE reads, holding one entry per CDR3 protein. The sample records tens of thousands of distinct CDR3 sequences, 9% to 12% being singletons. The starting material, 2 million PBMCs stored at -80 C, gave rise to the unsorted libraries. This clonotype came up many times. Its target is not known. Germline trimming cut 8 bases from V and 8 bases from J; bases unmatched to any gene: 4. Germline lookup yields CDR1 ENHRY and CDR2 SYGVKD. This CDR3 contains 12 residues. The sequence was collected from a woman under 40 with HTLV-1-associated myelopathy (HAM/TSP). Specimen: PBMCs. The chain links TRBV10-3 to TRBJ1-4; the match to TRBD1 covers 8 bases. The CDR3 nucleotides read TGTGCCATCGGACAGGGTGGCGAAAAACTGTTTTTT. Protein product: CAIGQGGEKLFF.